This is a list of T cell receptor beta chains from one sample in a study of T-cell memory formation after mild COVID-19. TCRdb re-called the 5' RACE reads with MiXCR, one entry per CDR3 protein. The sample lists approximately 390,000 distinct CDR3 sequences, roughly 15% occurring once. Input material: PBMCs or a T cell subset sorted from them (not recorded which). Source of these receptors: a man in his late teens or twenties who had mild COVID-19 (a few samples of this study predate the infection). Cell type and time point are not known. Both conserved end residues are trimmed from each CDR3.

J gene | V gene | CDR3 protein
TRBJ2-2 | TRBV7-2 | ASSSRHGDTGELF
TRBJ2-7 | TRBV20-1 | SARDGGQTGIGEQY
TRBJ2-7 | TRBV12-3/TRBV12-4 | ASSPFVGQTYEQY
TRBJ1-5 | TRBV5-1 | ASSFSGTDYQPQH
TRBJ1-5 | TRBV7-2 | ASSPTHGTNQPQH
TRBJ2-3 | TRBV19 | ASSIRTTGGTQY
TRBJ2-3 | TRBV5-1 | ASSLTSGGAADTQY
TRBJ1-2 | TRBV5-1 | ASSLVPGASYGYT
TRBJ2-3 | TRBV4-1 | ASSQENFRDTQY
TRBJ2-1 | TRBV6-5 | ASSYLPESSYNEQF
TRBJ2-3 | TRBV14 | ASSQDPYGLAGYSTDTQY
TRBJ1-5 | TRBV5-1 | ASSLQGEQPQH
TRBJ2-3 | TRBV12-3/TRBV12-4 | ASSYRGGGVGTDTQY
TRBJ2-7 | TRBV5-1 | ASSPRTSGDYEQY
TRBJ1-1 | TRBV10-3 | AIAPGTGPGTEAF
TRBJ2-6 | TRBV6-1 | ASRRMAGAGANVLT
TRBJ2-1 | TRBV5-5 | ASSLRQGVTNEQF
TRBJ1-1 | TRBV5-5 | ASSLAGQGDRGAF
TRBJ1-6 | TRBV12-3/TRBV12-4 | ASSLRDRVSPLH
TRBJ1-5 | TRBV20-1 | SARTGGIRNQPQH
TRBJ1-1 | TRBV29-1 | SVDPGMRTEAF
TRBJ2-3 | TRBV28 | ASTTGRAQY
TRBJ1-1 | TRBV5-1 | ASSPDPNTEAF
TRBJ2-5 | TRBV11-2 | ASSFYPLGGGETQY
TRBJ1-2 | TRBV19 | ASSPGRGVGGYT
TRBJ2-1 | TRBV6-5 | ASSYYGNEQF
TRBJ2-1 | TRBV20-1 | SAVGLQKNNEQF
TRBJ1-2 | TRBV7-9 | ASSFSETRGYT
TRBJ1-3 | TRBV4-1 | ASSQDGGPSGNTIY
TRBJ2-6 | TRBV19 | ASSTDLSGANVLT